The 2 T cell receptor beta chains below were found in one sample sequenced in a study of control samples from healthy donors and cancer patients. The method was immunoSEQ multiplex PCR; TCRdb's version includes in-frame clones alone and lacks a portion of them. The table includes around 84,000 clones, 91% detected once. The sequenced material came from blood. These receptors came from a young man in good health.

This rearrangement joins TRBV28 to TRBJ1-4; a possible D gene is TRBD1 (5 bases). Trimming left V 6 bases short and J 8 bases short, with 19 bases between. Germline V gene sequence: CDR1 MDHEN, CDR2 SYDVKM. This CDR3 spans 15 amino acids. In DNA, the CDR3 is TGTGCCAGCAGGGGGACCGACAGAGGTTGGGAAAAACTGTTTTTT. Protein sequence: CASRGTDRGWEKLFF.

The chain has TRBV25-1 and TRBJ1-5; D not resolved. V dropped 3 bases and J dropped 3 bases, with 9 bases sitting between them. Germline V CDR1 and CDR2: MGHDK, SYGVNS. The CDR3 extends over 14 amino acids. CDR3 in amino acids: CASSEGRHNQPQHF. In nucleotides, the CDR3 is TGTGCCAGCAGTGAGGGTAGGCACAATCAGCCCCAGCATTTT.